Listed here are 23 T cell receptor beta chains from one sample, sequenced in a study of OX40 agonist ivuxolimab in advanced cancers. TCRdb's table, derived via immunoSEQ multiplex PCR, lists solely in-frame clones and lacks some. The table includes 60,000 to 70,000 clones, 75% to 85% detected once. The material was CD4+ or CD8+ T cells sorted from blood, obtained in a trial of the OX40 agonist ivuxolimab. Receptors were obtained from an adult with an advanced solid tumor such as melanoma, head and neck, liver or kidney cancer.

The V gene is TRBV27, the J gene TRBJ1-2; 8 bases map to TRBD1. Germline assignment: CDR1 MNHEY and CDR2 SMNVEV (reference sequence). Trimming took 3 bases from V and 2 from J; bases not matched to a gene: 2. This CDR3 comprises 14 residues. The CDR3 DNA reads TGTGCCAGCAGTTTTTCAGGGGGCAACTATGGCTACACCTTC. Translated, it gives CASSFSGGNYGYTF.

The CDR3 spells CASSSSGNTGELFF. CDR3 bases: TGCGCCAGCAGCTCTAGCGGGAACACCGGGGAGCTGTTTTTT. The chain is built from TRBV4-3 and TRBJ2-2, with 7 positions matching TRBD2. This CDR3 comprises 14 residues. J was trimmed by 1 base and V by 5 bases; bases with no gene match: 1. Germline CDR1 is LGHNA and CDR2 is YSLEER.

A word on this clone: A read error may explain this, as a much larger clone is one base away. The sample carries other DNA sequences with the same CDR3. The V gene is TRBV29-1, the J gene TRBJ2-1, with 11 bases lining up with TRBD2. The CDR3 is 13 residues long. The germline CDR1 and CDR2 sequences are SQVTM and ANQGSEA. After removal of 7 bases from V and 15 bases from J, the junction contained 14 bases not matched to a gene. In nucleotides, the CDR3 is TGCAGCGCGACTAGCGGGGCTCACAATAGTCGGTTCTTC. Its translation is CSATSGAHNSRFF.

The CDR3 protein is CASGLPRGGTAYYEQYF. DNA of the CDR3: TGTGCTAGTGGTTTGCCGAGAGGAGGGACAGCCTACTACGAGCAGTACTTC. This chain connects TRBV12-5 to TRBJ2-7; TRBD1 is a possible D gene (7 bases). With 2 bases removed from V and 3 bases from J, the gap between germline ends came to 20 bases. This CDR3 is 17 amino acids long. CDR1 and CDR2 from the germline V gene are LGHNT and FRNRAP.

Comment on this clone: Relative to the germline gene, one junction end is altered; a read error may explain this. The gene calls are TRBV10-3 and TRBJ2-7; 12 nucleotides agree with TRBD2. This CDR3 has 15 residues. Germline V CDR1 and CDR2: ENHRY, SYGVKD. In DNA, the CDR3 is TGTGCCATCACTCCTAGCGGGAGGGCCGGTTACGGGCAGTACTTC. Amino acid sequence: CAITPSGRAGYGQYF.

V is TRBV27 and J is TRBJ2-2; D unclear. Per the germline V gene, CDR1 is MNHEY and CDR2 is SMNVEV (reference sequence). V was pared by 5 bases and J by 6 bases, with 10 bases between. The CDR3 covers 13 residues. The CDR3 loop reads CASSPEVAGELFF. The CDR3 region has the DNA TGTGCCAGCAGTCCAGAGGTCGCCGGGGAGCTGTTTTTT.

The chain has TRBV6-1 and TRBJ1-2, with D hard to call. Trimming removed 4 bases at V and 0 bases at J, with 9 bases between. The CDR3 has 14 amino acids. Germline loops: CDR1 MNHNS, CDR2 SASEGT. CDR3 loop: CASSGQKANYGYTF. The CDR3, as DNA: TGTGCCAGCAGTGGGCAGAAAGCTAACTATGGCTACACCTTC.

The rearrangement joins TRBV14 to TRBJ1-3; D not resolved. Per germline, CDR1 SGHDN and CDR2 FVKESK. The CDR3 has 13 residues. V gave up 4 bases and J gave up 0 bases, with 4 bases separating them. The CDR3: CASSRYSGNTIYF. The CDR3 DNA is TGTGCCAGCAGCCGATACTCTGGAAACACCATATATTTT.

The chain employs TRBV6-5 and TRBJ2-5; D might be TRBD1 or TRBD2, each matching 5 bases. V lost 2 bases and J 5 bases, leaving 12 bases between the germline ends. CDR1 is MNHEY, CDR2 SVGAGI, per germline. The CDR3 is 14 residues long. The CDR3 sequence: CASSYTGRLETQYF. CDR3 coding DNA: TGTGCCAGCAGTTACACGGGGCGGTTGGAGACCCAGTACTTC.

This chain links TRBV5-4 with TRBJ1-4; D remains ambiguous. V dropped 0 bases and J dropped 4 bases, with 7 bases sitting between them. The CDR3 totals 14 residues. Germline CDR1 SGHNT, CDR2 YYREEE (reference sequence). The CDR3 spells CASSLEQNNEKLFF. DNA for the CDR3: TGTGCCAGCAGCTTGGAACAGAATAATGAAAAACTGTTTTTT.

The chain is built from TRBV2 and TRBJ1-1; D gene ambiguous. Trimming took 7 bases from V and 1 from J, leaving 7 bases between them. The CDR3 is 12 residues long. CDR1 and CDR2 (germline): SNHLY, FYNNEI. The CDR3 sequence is CASTVANTEAFF. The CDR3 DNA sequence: TGTGCCAGCACCGTGGCGAACACTGAAGCTTTCTTT.

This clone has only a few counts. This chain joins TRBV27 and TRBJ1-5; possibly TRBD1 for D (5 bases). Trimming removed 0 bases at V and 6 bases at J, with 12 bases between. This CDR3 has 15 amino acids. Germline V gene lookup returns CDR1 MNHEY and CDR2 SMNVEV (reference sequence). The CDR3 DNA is TGTGCCAGCAGTTTATCTGCAGGGTATATTCAGCCCCAGCATTTT. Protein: CASSLSAGYIQPQHF.

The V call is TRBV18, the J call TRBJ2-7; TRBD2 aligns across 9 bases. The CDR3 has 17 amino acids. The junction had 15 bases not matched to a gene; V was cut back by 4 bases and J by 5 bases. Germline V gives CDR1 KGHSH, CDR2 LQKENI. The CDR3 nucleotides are TGTGCCAGCTCACTTCTAGCGGGACGGGCCGGGGCCAACGAGCAGTACTTC. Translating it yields CASSLLAGRAGANEQYF. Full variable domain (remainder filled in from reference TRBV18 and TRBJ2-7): NAGVMQNPRHLVRRRGQEARLRCSPMKGHSHVYWYRQLPEEGLKFMVYLQKENIIDESGMPKERFSAEFPKEGPSILRIQQVVRGDSAAYFCASSLLAGRAGANEQYFGPGTRLTVT.

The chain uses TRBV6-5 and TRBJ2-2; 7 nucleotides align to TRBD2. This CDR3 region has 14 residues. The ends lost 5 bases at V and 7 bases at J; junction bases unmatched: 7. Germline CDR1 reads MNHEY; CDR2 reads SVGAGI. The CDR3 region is CASSVTSVGGELFF. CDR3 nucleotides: TGTGCCAGCAGTGTTACTAGCGTGGGCGGGGAGCTGTTTTTT.

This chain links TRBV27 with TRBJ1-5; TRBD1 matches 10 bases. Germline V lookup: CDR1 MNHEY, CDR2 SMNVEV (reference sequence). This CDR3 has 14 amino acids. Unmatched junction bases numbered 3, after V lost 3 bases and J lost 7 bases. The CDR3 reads CASSLGTGVQPQHF. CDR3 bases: TGTGCCAGCAGTTTGGGGACAGGGGTGCAGCCCCAGCATTTT.

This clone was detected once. The CDR3 is CASSVRDGRNGYTF. DNA for the CDR3: TGTGCCAGTAGTGTCCGGGACGGAAGAAATGGCTACACCTTC. The rearrangement links TRBV19 to TRBJ1-2, with D possibly TRBD1 on 5 matching bases. V dropped 5 bases and J dropped 6 bases, with 16 bases sitting between them. The germline V gene has CDR1 LNHDA and CDR2 SQIVND (reference sequence). This CDR3 spans 14 amino acids.

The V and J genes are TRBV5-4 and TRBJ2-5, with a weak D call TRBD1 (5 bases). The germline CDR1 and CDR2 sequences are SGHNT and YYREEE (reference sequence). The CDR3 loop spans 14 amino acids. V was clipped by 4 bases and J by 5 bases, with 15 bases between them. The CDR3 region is CASSAVEGVETQYF. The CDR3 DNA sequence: TGTGCCAGCAGCGCCGTGGAAGGGGTGGAGACCCAGTACTTC.

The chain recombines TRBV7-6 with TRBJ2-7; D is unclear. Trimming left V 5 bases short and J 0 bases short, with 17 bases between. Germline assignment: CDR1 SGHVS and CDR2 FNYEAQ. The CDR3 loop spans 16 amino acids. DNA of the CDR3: TGTGCCAGCAGCCCGCCTTGGAAGTGGGGCTCCTACGAGCAGTACTTC. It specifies CASSPPWKWGSYEQYF.

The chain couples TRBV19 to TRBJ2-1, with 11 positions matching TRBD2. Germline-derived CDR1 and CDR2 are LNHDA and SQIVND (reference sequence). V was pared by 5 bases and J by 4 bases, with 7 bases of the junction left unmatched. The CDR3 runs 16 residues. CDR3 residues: CASSADGTSGYNEQFF. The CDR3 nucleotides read TGTGCCAGTAGTGCGGACGGGACTAGCGGTTACAATGAGCAGTTCTTC.

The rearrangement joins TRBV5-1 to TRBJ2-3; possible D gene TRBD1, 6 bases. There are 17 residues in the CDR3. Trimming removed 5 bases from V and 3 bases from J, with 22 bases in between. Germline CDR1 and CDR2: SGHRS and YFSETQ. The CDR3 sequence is CASSRGPQGWGTDTQYF. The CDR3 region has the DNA TGCGCCAGCAGTCGTGGCCCGCAGGGGTGGGGTACAGATACGCAGTATTTT.

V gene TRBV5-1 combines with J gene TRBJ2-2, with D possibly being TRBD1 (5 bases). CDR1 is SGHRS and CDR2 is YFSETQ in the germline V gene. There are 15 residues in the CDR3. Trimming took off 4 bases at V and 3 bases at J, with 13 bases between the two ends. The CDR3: CASSPEGAYTGELFF. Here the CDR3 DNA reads TGCGCCAGCAGCCCGGAAGGGGCGTACACCGGGGAGCTGTTTTTT. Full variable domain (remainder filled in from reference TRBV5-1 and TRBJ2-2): KAGVTQTPRYLIKTRGQQVTLSCSPISGHRSVSWYQQTPGQGLQFLFEYFSETQRNKGNFPGRFSGRQFSNSRSEMNVSTLELGDSALYLCASSPEGAYTGELFFGEGSRLTVL.

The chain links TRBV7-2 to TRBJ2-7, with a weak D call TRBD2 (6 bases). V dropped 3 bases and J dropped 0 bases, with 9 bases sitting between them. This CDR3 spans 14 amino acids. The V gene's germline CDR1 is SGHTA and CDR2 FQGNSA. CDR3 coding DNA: TGTGCCAGCAGCTTCGGCGGGGCCTCCTACGAGCAGTACTTC. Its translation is CASSFGGASYEQYF. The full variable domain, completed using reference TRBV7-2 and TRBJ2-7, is GAGVSQSPSNKVTEKGKDVELRCDPISGHTALYWYRQSLGQGLEFLIYFQGNSAPDKSGLPSDRFSAERTGGSVSTLTIQRTQQEDSAVYLCASSFGGASYEQYFGPGTRLTVT.

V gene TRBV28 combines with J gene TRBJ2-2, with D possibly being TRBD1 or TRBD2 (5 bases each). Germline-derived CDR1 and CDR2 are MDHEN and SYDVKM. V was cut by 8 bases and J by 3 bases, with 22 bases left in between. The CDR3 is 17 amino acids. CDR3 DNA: TGTGCCAGCGGGAAACTCGGGACCTATAGGCACACCGGGGAGCTGTTTTTT. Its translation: CASGKLGTYRHTGELFF.